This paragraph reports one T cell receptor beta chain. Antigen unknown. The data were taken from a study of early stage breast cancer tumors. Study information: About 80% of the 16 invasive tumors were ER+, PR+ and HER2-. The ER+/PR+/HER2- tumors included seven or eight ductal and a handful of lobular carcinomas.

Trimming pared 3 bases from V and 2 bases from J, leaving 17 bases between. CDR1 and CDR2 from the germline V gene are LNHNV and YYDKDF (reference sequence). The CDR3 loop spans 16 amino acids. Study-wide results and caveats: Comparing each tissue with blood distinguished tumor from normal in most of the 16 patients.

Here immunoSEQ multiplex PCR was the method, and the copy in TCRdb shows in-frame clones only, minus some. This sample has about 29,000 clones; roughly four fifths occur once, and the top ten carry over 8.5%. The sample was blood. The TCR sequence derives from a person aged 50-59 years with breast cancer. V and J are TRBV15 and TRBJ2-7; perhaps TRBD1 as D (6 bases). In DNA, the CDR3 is TGTGCCACCAGCAGCGATCCACAGGGTAACGCCTACGAGCAGTACTTC. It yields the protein CATSSDPQGNAYEQYF.